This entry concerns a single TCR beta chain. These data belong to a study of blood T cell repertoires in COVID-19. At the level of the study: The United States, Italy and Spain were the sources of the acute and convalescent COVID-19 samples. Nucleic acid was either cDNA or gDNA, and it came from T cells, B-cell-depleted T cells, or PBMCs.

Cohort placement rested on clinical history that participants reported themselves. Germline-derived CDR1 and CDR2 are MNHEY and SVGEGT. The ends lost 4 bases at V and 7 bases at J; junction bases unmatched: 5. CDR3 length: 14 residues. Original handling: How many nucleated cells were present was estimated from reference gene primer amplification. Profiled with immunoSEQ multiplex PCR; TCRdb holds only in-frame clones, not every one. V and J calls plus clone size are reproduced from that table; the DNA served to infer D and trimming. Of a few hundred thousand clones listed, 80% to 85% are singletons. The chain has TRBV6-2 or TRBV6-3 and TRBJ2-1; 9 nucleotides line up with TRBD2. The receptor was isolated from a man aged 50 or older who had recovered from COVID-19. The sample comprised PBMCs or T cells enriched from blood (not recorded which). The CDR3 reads CASSLGLASNEQFF. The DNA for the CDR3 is TGTGCCAGCAGTTTGGGACTAGCCTCGAATGAGCAGTTCTTC.